Shown below are 3 T cell receptor beta chains from a single sample sequenced in a study of T cell repertoires in cytomegalovirus infection. TCRdb used MiXCR to reprocess the reads, holding one entry per CDR3 protein. This sample has 200,000 to 300,000 distinct CDR3 sequences, with around 8.7% found just once. Material: PBMCs. These receptors were obtained from a human donor in good health (CMV status not recorded). Some clones in this sample may be carry-over from other donors' samples.

This clonotype appeared a few times. The chain employs TRBV12-3 or TRBV12-4 and TRBJ2-5, with a possible D match to TRBD2 (6 bases). V was shortened by 2 bases and J by 3 bases, with 10 bases between the two germline ends. There are 14 residues in the CDR3. The CDR3 DNA reads TGTGCCAGCAGTTTACGGGCTAGCGAAGAGACCCAGTACTTC. It specifies CASSLRASEETQYF.

The chain uses TRBV18 and TRBJ2-7; D is possibly TRBD2 (5 bases). Germline loops: CDR1 KGHSH, CDR2 LQKENI. V lost 7 bases, J lost 3 bases, and 13 bases lay in between. CDR3 length equals 13 residues. The CDR3 protein is CASLRTGNYEQYF. DNA for the CDR3: TGTGCCAGCTTACGAACCGGGAACTACGAGCAGTACTTC.

This clonotype was seen repeatedly, ten times or more. This chain links TRBV5-4 with TRBJ1-6; no clear D gene. The length of the CDR3 is 15 residues. V lost 2 bases to trimming and J lost 6 bases, with 12 bases between them. Per germline, CDR1 SGHNT and CDR2 YYREEE (reference sequence). This CDR3 reads CASSFHGGGNSPLHF. CDR3 in DNA: TGTGCCAGCAGCTTCCATGGTGGCGGTAATTCACCCCTCCACTTT.